This TCR beta chain was sequenced for a study of Ad26.COV2.S vaccination and SARS-CoV-2 variants. Study-wide background: COV1001, an Ad26.COV2.S trial, supplied this vaccine-arm donor.

Germline trimming cut 4 bases from V and 5 bases from J; bases unmatched to any gene: 9. The germline V gene encodes CDR1 SNHLY and CDR2 FYNNEI. The CDR3 length is 16 residues. Specified treatment: roughly 19 received Ad26.COV2.S at low or high dose, single or two shots; 5 received placebo; per-sample allocation not given. Samples were taken on day 63 after the first vaccine or placebo injection. Here immunoSEQ multiplex PCR was the method, and the copy in TCRdb shows in-frame clones only, minus some. The table lists approximately 400,000 clones, roughly 81% of them singletons. This receptor was taken from a person aged 18-60 years who received the Ad26.COV2.S COVID-19 vaccine or a placebo. V gene TRBV2 combines with J gene TRBJ2-3, with TRBD2 matching 10 bases. Sequencing used peripheral blood, obtained in a trial of Ad26.COV2.S vaccine versus placebo. This CDR3 is CASSVRGAGGIDTQYF. CDR3 coding DNA: TGTGCCAGCAGTGTCAGGGGAGCGGGAGGGATAGATACGCAGTATTTT.